This T cell receptor beta chain was sequenced for a study of T cells in localized non-small cell lung cancer. General study results and limits: It remains possible that heterogeneity exists, since only one tumor region was sequenced. Longer overall survival was seen with higher T cell density measured in blood.

V dropped 1 base and J dropped 8; count of bases not matched to a gene: 9. The CDR3 has 16 amino acids. From germline, CDR1 is MNHGY and CDR2 SAAAGT. Sequencing was performed with immunoSEQ multiplex PCR; in TCRdb, only in-frame clones are kept and a portion is missing. The sample consists of some 10,000 clones, 40% to 50% of them appearing once. This clone was seen a few times. Its antigen is not identified. The material sequenced was lymph node tissue, taken before any cancer treatment. The sequence came from a woman aged 40-75 years with stage II squamous cell lung carcinoma. This chain links TRBV6-8 with TRBJ1-4; TRBD1 agrees at 8 bases. Here the CDR3 DNA reads TGTGCCAGCAGTTACTACCCGGACAGGGCGGAAGAAAAACTGTTTTTT. This gives the protein CASSYYPDRAEEKLFF.